This TCR beta chain is drawn from a study of cytotoxic CD8 clonotypes in ibrutinib-treated CLL. Broader study findings: Measured clonality at baseline was greater than in age-matched healthy donors and tracked with circulating CD8+ T-cell counts.

Libraries of TCR beta were made from approximately 2 micrograms of genomic DNA that came from cryopreserved PBMCs. The CDR3 totals 15 residues. The J segment lost 4 bases and the V segment lost 4 bases, leaving 1 base of the junction unmatched. Germline V gives CDR1 SNHLY, CDR2 FYNNEI. Targeted sequencing depth ranged from 1 in 200,000 to 1 in 1 million T cells. Data came from immunoSEQ multiplex PCR; TCRdb stores just in-frame clones and leaves some out. The sample records a few hundred thousand clones, under 70% being singletons. Worth noting for this clone: Its matching antigen is unknown.

The chain carries TRBV2 and TRBJ2-1, with TRBD2 identical over 13 bases. The origin of this receptor is a human donor with chronic lymphocytic leukemia. The sequenced sample was PBMCs, obtained after 36 months of ibrutinib treatment. This CDR3 is CASSAGLAGYNEQFF. The CDR3 coding sequence is TGTGCCAGCAGTGCGGGACTAGCGGGGTACAATGAGCAGTTCTTC.